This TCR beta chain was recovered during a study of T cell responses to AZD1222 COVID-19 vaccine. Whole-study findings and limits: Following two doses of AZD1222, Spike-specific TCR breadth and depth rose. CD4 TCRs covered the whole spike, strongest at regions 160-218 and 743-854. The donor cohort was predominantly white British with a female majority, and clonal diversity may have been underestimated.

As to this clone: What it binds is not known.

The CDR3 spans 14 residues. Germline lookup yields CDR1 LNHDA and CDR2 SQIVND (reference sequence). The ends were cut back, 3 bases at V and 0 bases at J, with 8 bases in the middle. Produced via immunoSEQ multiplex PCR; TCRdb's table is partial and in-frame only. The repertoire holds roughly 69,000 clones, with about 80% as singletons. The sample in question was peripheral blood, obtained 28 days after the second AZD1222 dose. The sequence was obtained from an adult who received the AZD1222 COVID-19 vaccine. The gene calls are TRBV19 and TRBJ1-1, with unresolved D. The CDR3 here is CASSIFNMNTEAFF. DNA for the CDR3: TGTGCCAGTAGTATTTTTAACATGAACACTGAAGCTTTCTTT.